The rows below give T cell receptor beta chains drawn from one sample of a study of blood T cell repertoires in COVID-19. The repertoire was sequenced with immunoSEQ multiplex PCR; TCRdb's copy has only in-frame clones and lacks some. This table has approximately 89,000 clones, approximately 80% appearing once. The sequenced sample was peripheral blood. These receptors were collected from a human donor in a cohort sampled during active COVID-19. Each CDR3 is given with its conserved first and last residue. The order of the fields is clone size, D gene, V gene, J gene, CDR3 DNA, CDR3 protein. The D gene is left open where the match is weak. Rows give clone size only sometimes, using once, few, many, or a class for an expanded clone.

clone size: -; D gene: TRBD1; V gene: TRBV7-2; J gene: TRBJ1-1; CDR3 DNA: TGTGCCAGCAGCATGGGACAGGGCACTGAAGCTTTCTTT; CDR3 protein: CASSMGQGTEAFF
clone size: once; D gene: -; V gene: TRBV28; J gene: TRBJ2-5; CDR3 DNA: TGTGCCAGCAGGAAACTTTTGCCAGCTAGACTGGAGACCCAGTACTTC; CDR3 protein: CASRKLLPARLETQYF
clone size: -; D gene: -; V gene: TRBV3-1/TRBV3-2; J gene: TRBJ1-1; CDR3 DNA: TGTGCCAGTAAGGACAGTATGAACACTGAAGCTTTCTTT; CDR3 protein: CASKDSMNTEAFF
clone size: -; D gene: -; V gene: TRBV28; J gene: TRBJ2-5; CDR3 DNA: TGTGCCAGCAGTCCAGGGCAAGAGACCCAGTACTTC; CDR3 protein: CASSPGQETQYF
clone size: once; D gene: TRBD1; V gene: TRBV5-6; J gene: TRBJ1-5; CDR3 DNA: TGTGCCAGCAGCTTCAACAGGGGAAATAGCAATCAGCCCCAGCATTTT; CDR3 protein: CASSFNRGNSNQPQHF
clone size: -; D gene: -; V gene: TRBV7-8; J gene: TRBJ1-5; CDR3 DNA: TGTGCCAGCAGCTTAGGCCAAGACAGGCCCCAGCATTTT; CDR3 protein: CASSLGQDRPQHF
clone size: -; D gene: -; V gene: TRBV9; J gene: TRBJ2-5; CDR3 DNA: TGTGCCAGCAGCGTCCTAGGCGGGGCCCAAGAGACCCAGTACTTC; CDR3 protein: CASSVLGGAQETQYF
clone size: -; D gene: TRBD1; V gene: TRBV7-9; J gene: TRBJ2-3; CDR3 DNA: TGTGCCAGCAGGGGACAGGGAGAGCGTACGCAGTATTTT; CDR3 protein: CASRGQGERTQYF
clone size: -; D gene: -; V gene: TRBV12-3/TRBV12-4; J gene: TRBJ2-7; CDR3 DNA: TGTGCCAGCAGGTACGCGCTTTACGAGCAGTACTTC; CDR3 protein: CASRYALYEQYF
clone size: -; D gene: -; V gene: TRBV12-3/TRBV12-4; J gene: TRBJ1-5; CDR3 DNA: TGTGCCAGCACCCTAAACAATCAGCCCCAGCATTTT; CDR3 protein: CASTLNNQPQHF
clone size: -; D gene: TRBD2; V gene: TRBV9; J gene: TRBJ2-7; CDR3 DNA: TGTGCCAGCAGCCGAACTAGCGGAAGCTCCTACGAGCAGTACTTC; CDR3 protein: CASSRTSGSSYEQYF
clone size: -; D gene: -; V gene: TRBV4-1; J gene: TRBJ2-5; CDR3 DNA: TGCGCCAGCAGCCACCCCGGCCGGACAAAAGAGACCCAGTACTTC; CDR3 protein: CASSHPGRTKETQYF
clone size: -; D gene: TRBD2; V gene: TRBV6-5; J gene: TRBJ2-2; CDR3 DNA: TGTGCCAGCACCTACGGGGGGGCAGACACCGGGGAGCTGTTTTTT; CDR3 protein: CASTYGGADTGELFF
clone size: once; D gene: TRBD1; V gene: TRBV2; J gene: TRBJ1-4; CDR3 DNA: TGTGCCAGCACGAGGGACAGGGGTGATGAAAAACTGTTTTTT; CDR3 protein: CASTRDRGDEKLFF
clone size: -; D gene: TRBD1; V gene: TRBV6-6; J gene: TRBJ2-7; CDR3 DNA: TGTGCCAGCAGCCCACGCAGACAGGGCTCCAACGAGCAGTACTTC; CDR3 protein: CASSPRRQGSNEQYF
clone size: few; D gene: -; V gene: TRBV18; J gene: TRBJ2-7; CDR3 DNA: TGTGCCAGCTCAGCCGGGGACGAGCAGTACTTC; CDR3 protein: CASSAGDEQYF
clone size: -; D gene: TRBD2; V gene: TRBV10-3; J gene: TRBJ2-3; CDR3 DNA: TGTGCCATCAGTGAGCCGGGGGGGAGCACAGATACGCAGTATTTT; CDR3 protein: CAISEPGGSTDTQYF
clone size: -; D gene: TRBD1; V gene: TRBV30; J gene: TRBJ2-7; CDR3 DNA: TGTGCCTATTCCGGGACAGGGGAGAGAGAGCAGTACTTC; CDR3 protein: CAYSGTGEREQYF
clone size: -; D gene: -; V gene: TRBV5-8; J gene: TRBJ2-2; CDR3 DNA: TGTGCCAGCAGCTTGGGAGTAAACACCGGGGAGCTGTTTTTT; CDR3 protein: CASSLGVNTGELFF
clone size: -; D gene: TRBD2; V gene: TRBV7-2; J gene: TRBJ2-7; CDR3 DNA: TGTGCCAGCAGCTACCTGCGGGGGGTCTACGAGCAGTACTTC; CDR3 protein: CASSYLRGVYEQYF
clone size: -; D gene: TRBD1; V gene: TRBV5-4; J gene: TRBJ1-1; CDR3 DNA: TGTGCCAGCAGCTTACAGGGGGGCACTGAAGCTTTCTTT; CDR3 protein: CASSLQGGTEAFF
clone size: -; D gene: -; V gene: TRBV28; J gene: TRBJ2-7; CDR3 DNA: TGTGCCAGCAGTTTAACGGCGGCCCACTACGAGCAGTACTTC; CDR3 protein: CASSLTAAHYEQYF
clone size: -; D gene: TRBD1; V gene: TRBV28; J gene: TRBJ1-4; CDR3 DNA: TGTGCCAGCAGTTTATTCGGACAGGGGGCATATGAAAAACTGTTTTTT; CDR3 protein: CASSLFGQGAYEKLFF
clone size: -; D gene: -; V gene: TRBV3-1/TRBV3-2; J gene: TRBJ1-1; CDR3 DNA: TGTGCCAGCAGCCAAGGCCATAGGAACACTGAAGCTTTCTTT; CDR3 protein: CASSQGHRNTEAFF
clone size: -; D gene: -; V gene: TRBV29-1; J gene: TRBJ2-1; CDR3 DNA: TGCAGCGTTGGACGGACACTCTCCTACAATGAGCAGTTCTTC; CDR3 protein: CSVGRTLSYNEQFF
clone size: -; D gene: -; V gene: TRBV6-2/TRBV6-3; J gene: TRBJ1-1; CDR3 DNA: TGTGCCAGCAGTCCCCCGGACAGGAACACTGAAGCTTTCTTT; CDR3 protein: CASSPPDRNTEAFF
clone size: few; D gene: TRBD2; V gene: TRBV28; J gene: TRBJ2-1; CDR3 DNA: TGTGCCAGCAGTTTAGGAGGTAGCGGGAGCCCCCGGGGCAATGAGCAGTTCTTC; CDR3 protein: CASSLGGSGSPRGNEQFF
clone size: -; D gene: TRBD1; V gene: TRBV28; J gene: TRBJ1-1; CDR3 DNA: TGTGCCAGCAGTCAGCGACAGGGCGAAGCTTTCTTT; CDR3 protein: CASSQRQGEAFF
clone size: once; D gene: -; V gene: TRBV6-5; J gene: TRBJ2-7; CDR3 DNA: TGTGCCAGCATTCAGCGCGAGTACCACGAGCAGTACTTC; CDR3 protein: CASIQREYHEQYF
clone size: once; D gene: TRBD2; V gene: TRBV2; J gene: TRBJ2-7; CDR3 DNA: TGTGCCAGCAGTGAGGTCTCTCTAGCGGGAGTCTACGAGCAGTACTTC; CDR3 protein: CASSEVSLAGVYEQYF
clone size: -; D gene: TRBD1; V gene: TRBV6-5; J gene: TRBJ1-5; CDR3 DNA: TGTGCCAGCGGTCGACAGGGATGGGGCAATCAGCCCCAGCATTTT; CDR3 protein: CASGRQGWGNQPQHF
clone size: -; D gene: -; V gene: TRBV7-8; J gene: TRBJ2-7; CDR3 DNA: TGTGCCAGCAGCTCGATGCTAATCGGGACAACCTGGTACGAGCAGTACTTC; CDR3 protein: CASSSMLIGTTWYEQYF
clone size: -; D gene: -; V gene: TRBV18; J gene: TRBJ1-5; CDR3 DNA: TGTGCCAGCTCACCACGAGGGAACCCCGGGCAGCCCCAGCATTTT; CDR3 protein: CASSPRGNPGQPQHF
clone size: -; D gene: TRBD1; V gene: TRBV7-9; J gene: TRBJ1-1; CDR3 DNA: TGTGCCAGCACCAACTCTAGGGGGCACACTGAAGCTTTCTTT; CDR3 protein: CASTNSRGHTEAFF
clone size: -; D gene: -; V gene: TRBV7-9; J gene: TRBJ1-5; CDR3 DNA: TGTGCCAGCAGCTGGGACGGGGGGAATCAGCCCCAGCATTTT; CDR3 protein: CASSWDGGNQPQHF
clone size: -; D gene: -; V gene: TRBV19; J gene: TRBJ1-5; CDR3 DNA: TGTGCCAGTAGTACCAACAACAGGAGATTTAGCAATCAGCCCCAGCATTTT; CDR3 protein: CASSTNNRRFSNQPQHF
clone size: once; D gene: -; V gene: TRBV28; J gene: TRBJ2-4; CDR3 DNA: TGTGCCAGCAGCCTGGTTGGTAGCCTCCAAAACATTCAGTACTTC; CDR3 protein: CASSLVGSLQNIQYF
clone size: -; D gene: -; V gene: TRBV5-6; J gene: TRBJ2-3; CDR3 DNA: TGTGCCAGCAGCTTGGGGGCGGGAACTAGCACAGATACGCAGTATTTT; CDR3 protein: CASSLGAGTSTDTQYF
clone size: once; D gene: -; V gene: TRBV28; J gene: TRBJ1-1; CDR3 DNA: TGTGCCAGCACCGGGTGGCGGGGGCAAGCTTTCTTT; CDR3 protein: CASTGWRGQAFF
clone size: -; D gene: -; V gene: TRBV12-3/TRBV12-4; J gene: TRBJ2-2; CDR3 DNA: TGTGCCAGCAATCCGGAGAACGGGGAGCTGTTTTTT; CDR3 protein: CASNPENGELFF
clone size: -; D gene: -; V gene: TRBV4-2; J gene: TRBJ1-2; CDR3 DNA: TGTGCCAGCAGCCCGATGGGGGGGGATGCTGGCTACACCTTC; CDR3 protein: CASSPMGGDAGYTF
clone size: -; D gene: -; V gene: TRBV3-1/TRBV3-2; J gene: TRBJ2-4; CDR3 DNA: TGTGCCAGCAGCCAAGCTTTATTAGCCAAAAACATTCAGTACTTC; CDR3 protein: CASSQALLAKNIQYF
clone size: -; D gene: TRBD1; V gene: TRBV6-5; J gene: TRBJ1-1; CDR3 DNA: TGTGCCAGCAAGGGACAGCTGAACACTGAAGCTTTCTTT; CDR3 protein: CASKGQLNTEAFF
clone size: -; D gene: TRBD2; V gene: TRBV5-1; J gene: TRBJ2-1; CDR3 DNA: TGCGCCAGCAGCCTTCCGGGACTAGCGGGAGGGATCAGTGAGCAGTTCTTC; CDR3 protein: CASSLPGLAGGISEQFF
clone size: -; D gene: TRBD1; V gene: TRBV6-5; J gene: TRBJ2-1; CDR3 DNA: TGTGCCAGCAGTATAGCGACAGGGGGTCCGTATGAGCAGTTCTTC; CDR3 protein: CASSIATGGPYEQFF
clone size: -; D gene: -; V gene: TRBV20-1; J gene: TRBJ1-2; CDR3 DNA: TGCAGTGCTAGTCCACCCGGGGTAGGTGGCTACACCTTC; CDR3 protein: CSASPPGVGGYTF
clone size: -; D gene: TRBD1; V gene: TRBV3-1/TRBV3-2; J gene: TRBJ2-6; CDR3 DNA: TGTGCCAGCAGCCAAGACTGGGCTAAACAGGGGGCCCCTGGGGCCAACGTCCTGACTTTC; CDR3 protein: CASSQDWAKQGAPGANVLTF
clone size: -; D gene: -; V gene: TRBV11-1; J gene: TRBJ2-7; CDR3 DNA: TGTGCCAGCAGCTTATACAGGGTAGGAGAGCAGTACTTC; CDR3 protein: CASSLYRVGEQYF